The 26 T cell receptor beta chains presented below share a single source sample, sequenced in a study of blood T cell repertoires in COVID-19. Sequencing was performed with immunoSEQ multiplex PCR; in TCRdb, only in-frame clones are kept and a portion is missing. The sample lists about 150,000 clones, about 79% occurring once. Sample: peripheral blood. These receptors were taken from a woman aged 55 to 70 with acute or convalescent COVID-19.

The chain recombines TRBV7-3 with TRBJ2-2; the match to TRBD2 covers 7 bases. This CDR3 region has 16 residues. Germline assignment: CDR1 SGHTA and CDR2 FQGTGA. V lost 2 bases to trimming and J lost 0 bases; unmatched junction nucleotides: 3. The CDR3 spells CASSLYGGSNTGELFF. CDR3 coding DNA: TGTGCCAGCAGCTTATACGGGGGGTCGAACACCGGGGAGCTGTTTTTT.

The chain has TRBV24-1 and TRBJ1-2; 8 nucleotides agree with TRBD1. J was trimmed by 8 bases and V by 12 bases; bases with no gene match: 16. The CDR3 is made up of 14 amino acids. From germline, CDR1 is KGHDR and CDR2 SFDVKD. CDR3 nucleotide sequence: TGTGCCGCCCCCGGCACAGGGGGTGCGGAGGGCTACACCTTC. Its protein is CAAPGTGGAEGYTF.

The chain recombines TRBV6-6 with TRBJ1-6; 7 nucleotides line up with TRBD1. Germline values: CDR1 MNHNY, CDR2 SVGAGI (reference sequence). With 8 bases clipped from V and 9 bases from J, the junction kept 10 bases outside the gene matches. The CDR3 totals 14 residues. The CDR3 DNA follows: TGTGCCAGCGCCAACAGGGGTGTCATTTCACCCCTCCACTTT. Translation: CASANRGVISPLHF.

The CDR3 loop is CASSNNPGGANVLTF. As DNA, the CDR3 is TGTGCCAGTAGTAACAACCCGGGTGGGGCCAACGTCCTGACTTTC. The chain joins TRBV19 to TRBJ2-6; D unresolved. The CDR3 runs to 15 residues. Trimming took off 4 bases at V and 3 bases at J, with 10 bases between the two ends. The germline V gene has CDR1 LNHDA and CDR2 SQIVND (reference sequence).

The chain combines TRBV28 with TRBJ2-7, with 10 bases aligning to TRBD1. V was pared by 2 bases and J by 3 bases, with 1 base of the junction left unmatched. Germline V gene lookup returns CDR1 MDHEN and CDR2 SYDVKM. The CDR3 totals 14 residues. The CDR3 DNA sequence: TGTGCCAGCAGTTTAGGACAGGGGGGCTACGAGCAGTACGTC. It yields the protein CASSLGQGGYEQYV.

This chain connects TRBV5-8 to TRBJ2-2; TRBD1 agrees at 10 bases. This CDR3 has 17 amino acids. V was pared by 3 bases and J by 4 bases, with 9 bases of the junction left unmatched. Germline-derived CDR1 and CDR2 are SGHTS and YDEGEE. The DNA for the CDR3 is TGTGCCAGCAGCTCGGAACTATGGACAGGGGGCACCGGGGAGCTGTTTTTT. It translates to CASSSELWTGGTGELFF.

This chain links TRBV6-5 with TRBJ1-1; D remains unclear. This CDR3 comprises 13 residues. Germline V gene data show CDR1 as MNHEY and CDR2 as SVGAGI. V shed 2 bases and J shed 4 bases, with 8 bases lying between them. Here the CDR3 reads CASSYGSGTEAFF. CDR3 nucleotide sequence: TGTGCCAGCAGTTACGGGTCGGGCACTGAAGCTTTCTTT.

J is TRBJ1-6 and V is TRBV10-3, with D possibly matching TRBD1 (5 bases). Germline CDR1 is ENHRY and CDR2 is SYGVKD. Trimming shortened V by 4 bases and J by 10 bases, and 11 bases separated the two germline ends. CDR3 length: 13 residues. The CDR3 region has the DNA TGTGCCATCAGTGGGGGGGGAAACTCACCCCTCCACTTT. This translates into CAISGGGNSPLHF.

DNA of the CDR3: TGTGCCAGCACTCCCCGAGTGGGGCTCCCTTATGGCTACACCTTC. This gives the protein CASTPRVGLPYGYTF. The V and J genes are TRBV28 and TRBJ1-2; TRBD1 might be the D (5 bases). Looked up from germline, CDR1 is MDHEN and CDR2 is SYDVKM. V lost 7 bases to trimming and J lost 5 bases, with 20 bases between them. The CDR3 has 15 residues.

This clone was found a few times. This specimen includes other DNA sequences encoding the same CDR3. The V call is TRBV5-1, the J call TRBJ2-7; perhaps TRBD1 as D (6 bases). This CDR3 has 14 residues. Trimming removed 0 bases at V and 4 bases at J, with 11 bases between. Germline V gene sequence: CDR1 SGHRS, CDR2 YFSETQ. CDR3 amino acids: CASSLGSGAYEQYV. Here the CDR3 DNA reads TGCGCCAGCAGCTTGGGCTCAGGGGCGTACGAGCAGTACGTC.

The chain employs TRBV27 and TRBJ1-4, with D unclear. CDR3 length: 15 residues. Trimming removed 5 bases at V and 0 bases at J, with 10 bases between. CDR1 is MNHEY and CDR2 is SMNVEV in the germline V gene (reference sequence). For the CDR3, the DNA is TGTGCCAGCAGTCTCCGGGTTGCAACTAATGAAAAACTGTTTTTT. Translating gives CASSLRVATNEKLFF.

This clone has only a few counts. The V and J genes are TRBV2 and TRBJ1-4, with D tentatively TRBD1 (6 bases). This CDR3 comprises 14 residues. With 7 bases removed from V and 7 bases from J, the gap between germline ends came to 16 bases. Germline CDR1 SNHLY, CDR2 FYNNEI. The CDR3 nucleotides are TGTGCCAGCACTTCCCAGGGGTCGAGTGAAAAACTGTTTTTT. Its protein is CASTSQGSSEKLFF.

The chain recombines TRBV19 with TRBJ1-5; 8 nucleotides line up with TRBD1. V trimming: 8 bases; J trimming: 6 bases; junction bases outside the gene matches: 9. Germline CDR1 is LNHDA and CDR2 is SQIVND (reference sequence). CDR3 size: 14 residues. In DNA form, the CDR3 reads TGTGCCAGTGACGTGGACAGGGCGCGTCAGCCCCAGCATTTT. It encodes CASDVDRARQPQHF.

The chain is built from TRBV11-3 and TRBJ2-5; D is ambiguous. CDR1 SGHNT and CDR2 YENEEA come from the germline V gene. The CDR3 consists of 13 residues. The V and J ends lost 5 bases and 2 bases respectively, with 9 bases between them. In DNA form, the CDR3 reads TGTGCCAGCAGCCCCTCGTCGCAAGAGACCCAGTACTTC. Translating it yields CASSPSSQETQYF.

The chain recombines TRBV7-2 with TRBJ1-2; a weak D match, TRBD1 (5 bases). Germline CDR1 SGHTA, CDR2 FQGNSA. The CDR3 covers 14 residues. The V gene lost 6 bases and the J gene lost 4 bases, with 15 bases spanning the gap. CDR3 DNA sequence: TGTGCCAGCAGACCGAAGACAGTACTCTATGGCTACACCTTC. It yields the protein CASRPKTVLYGYTF. Based on the CDR3 plus reference TRBV7-2 and TRBJ1-2, the full variable domain is GAGVSQSPSNKVTEKGKDVELRCDPISGHTALYWYRQSLGQGLEFLIYFQGNSAPDKSGLPSDRFSAERTGGSVSTLTIQRTQQEDSAVYLCASRPKTVLYGYTFGSGTRLTVV.

V is TRBV12-1 and J is TRBJ2-7; the table's D gene call, TRBD2, was not cross checked with the DNA. TRBV12-1 is a recognized pseudogene. The CDR3 is made up of 14 amino acids. Here the CDR3 DNA reads TGTGCCAGCAGCTTGGAACGGGGGAGCTACGAGCAGTACGTC. Translation gives CASSLERGSYEQYV.

The chain couples TRBV30 to TRBJ1-3; 8 positions agree with TRBD1. J lost 0 bases, V lost 6 bases, and 7 bases had no gene match. CDR1 is GTSNPN and CDR2 is SVGIG in the germline V gene (reference sequence). The CDR3 is 15 residues long. The CDR3 is CACNTGGYSGNTIYF. In DNA form, the CDR3 reads TGTGCCTGTAACACAGGGGGATACTCTGGAAACACCATATATTTT.

The chain links TRBV25-1 to TRBJ2-5, with D possibly being TRBD1 (6 bases). CDR1 is MGHDK and CDR2 is SYGVNS in the germline V gene. The V gene lost 2 bases and the J gene lost 5 bases, with 9 bases spanning the gap. The CDR3 length is 13 residues. The CDR3 DNA sequence: TGTGCCAGCAGTGAACAGGGGCTGGAGACCCAGTACTTC. The encoded protein is CASSEQGLETQYF.

V is TRBV11-1 and J is TRBJ2-2, with D unclear. The CDR3 sequence is 14 residues long. The germline V and J ends were trimmed by 5 bases and 1 base, with 8 bases remaining between them. Germline assignment: CDR1 SGHAT and CDR2 FQDESV (reference sequence). DNA for the CDR3: TGTGCCAGCAGCCATCAGGTGAACACCGGGGAGCTGTTTTTT. This sequence encodes CASSHQVNTGELFF. The full variable domain, completed using reference TRBV11-1 and TRBJ2-2, is EAEVAQSPRYKITEKSQAVAFWCDPISGHATLYWYRQILGQGPELLVQFQDESVVDDSQLPKDRFSAERLKGVDSTLKIQPAELGDSAMYLCASSHQVNTGELFFGEGSRLTVL.

The V gene is TRBV29-1, the J gene TRBJ1-2, with D possibly TRBD1 on 5 matching bases. The CDR3 totals 14 residues. Deletions cut 8 bases from V and 4 bases from J, with 20 bases between. Germline CDR1 reads SQVTM; CDR2 reads ANQGSEA. DNA of the CDR3: TGCAGCTATTTCGTCGGGGGTAAGTTCTATGGCTACACCTTC. Protein product: CSYFVGGKFYGYTF.

The chain combines TRBV7-3 with TRBJ1-1, with D perhaps matching TRBD1 (5 bases). Germline lookup yields CDR1 SGHTA and CDR2 FQGTGA. CDR3 length equals 14 residues. The germline V and J ends were trimmed by 6 bases and 3 bases, with 14 bases remaining between them. The CDR3 protein is CASRPGTGDTEAFF. The CDR3 nucleotides are TGTGCCAGCAGGCCCGGGACGGGGGACACTGAAGCTTTCTTT. The full variable domain, rest sourced from reference TRBV7-3 and TRBJ1-1, is GAGVSQTPSNKVTEKGKYVELRCDPISGHTALYWYRQSLGQGPEFLIYFQGTGAADDSGLPNDRFFAVRPEGSVSTLKIQRTERGDSAVYLCASRPGTGDTEAFFGQGTRLTVV.

A note on this clone: The sample has other DNA sequences that encode this CDR3 too. V gene TRBV12-3 or TRBV12-4 combines with J gene TRBJ2-1; D gene unclear. V was pared by 1 base and J by 7 bases, with 8 bases between. The CDR3 covers 13 residues. CDR3 sequence (DNA): TGTGCCAGCAGTTTAGGTAGCACGAATGAGCAGTTCTTC. It specifies CASSLGSTNEQFF.

V is TRBV30 and J is TRBJ1-5, with no clear D. The CDR3 spans 11 residues. Germline CDR1 is GTSNPN and CDR2 is SVGIG (reference sequence). V was pared by 1 base and J by 9 bases, with 7 bases between. The CDR3 here is CAWSERGPQHF. CDR3 sequence (DNA): TGTGCCTGGAGTGAGCGGGGGCCCCAGCATTTT.

The chain links TRBV19 to TRBJ1-2, with D perhaps matching TRBD1 (5 bases). CDR1 is LNHDA and CDR2 is SQIVND in the germline V gene (reference sequence). Trimming took 5 bases from V and 6 from J, leaving 22 bases between them. The CDR3 runs 16 residues. CDR3: CASSDFSGGFSDGYTF. Written as DNA, the CDR3 is TGTGCCAGTAGTGATTTCTCCGGGGGGTTCAGCGATGGCTACACCTTC. Supplemented by reference TRBV19 and TRBJ1-2, the full variable domain reads DGGITQSPKYLFRKEGQNVTLSCEQNLNHDAMYWYRQDPGQGLRLIYYSQIVNDFQKGDIAEGYSVSREKKESFPLTVTSAQKNPTAFYLCASSDFSGGFSDGYTFGSGTRLTVV.

This chain connects TRBV6-1 to TRBJ1-3; D not resolved. V shed 1 base and J shed 0 bases, with 7 bases lying between them. This CDR3 contains 15 residues. From germline, CDR1 is MNHNS and CDR2 SASEGT. Here the CDR3 DNA reads TGTGCCAGCAGTGAAGTGGCCAGCTCTGGAAACACCATATATTTT. This codes for CASSEVASSGNTIYF.

V gene TRBV30 combines with J gene TRBJ2-3, with TRBD2 matching over 11 bases. This CDR3 has 18 residues. J gave up 2 bases and V 2 bases, and 12 bases lay outside the gene matches. In germline, CDR1 is GTSNPN, CDR2 SVGIG (reference sequence). CDR3: CAWSPTMIAGGYTDTQYF. CDR3 sequence (DNA): TGTGCCTGGAGTCCAACGATGATAGCGGGGGGGTACACAGATACGCAGTATTTT.